A single sample gave rise to the 2 T cell receptor beta chains below, sequenced in a study of cytomegalovirus exposure and HLA in healthy donors. Use of 60 Vbeta and 13 Jbeta primers characterized the PCR. Here immunoSEQ multiplex PCR was the method, and the copy in TCRdb shows in-frame clones only, minus some. The data contain over 130,000 clones, approximately 84% of them singletons. The sample comprised PBMCs. The receptors were sampled from a man in his thirties or forties in good health and CMV-seropositive.

V and J are TRBV7-9 and TRBJ1-4; 8 bases align to TRBD1. CDR1 is SEHNR, CDR2 FQNEAQ, per germline (reference sequence). This CDR3 spans 14 amino acids. V trimming: 5 bases; J trimming: 8 bases; junction bases outside the gene matches: 7. The CDR3 DNA sequence: TGTGCCAGCAGCCCCGACAGGGGTTTCGAAAAACTGTTTTTT. It specifies CASSPDRGFEKLFF.

V is TRBV4-1 and J is TRBJ2-7, with D unresolved. The CDR3 runs 14 residues. Looked up from germline, CDR1 is MGHRA and CDR2 is YSYEKL. Trimming stripped 1 base from V and 3 bases from J, with 10 bases between. CDR3 DNA: TGCGCCAGCAGCCAAGGCCAGGCTGACTACGAGCAGTACTTC. It encodes CASSQGQADYEQYF.